This entry features one T cell receptor (beta chain) sequence. Treatment specified: 15 to 20 received Ad26.COV2.S at low or high dose, single or two shots; about 5 received placebo; per-sample allocation not given. All samples were drawn on day 63, counting from the first vaccine or placebo injection. The sample is drawn from a study of Ad26.COV2.S vaccination and SARS-CoV-2 variants. In germline, CDR1 is MNHEY, CDR2 SVGEGT. The CDR3 length is 16 residues. V lost 5 bases and J lost 5, with 21 bases in between. Clones were read by immunoSEQ multiplex PCR, and TCRdb kept only the in-frame ones, dropping some. In the table there are roughly 400,000 clones, less than 95% of which are singletons.

This chain uses TRBV6-2 or TRBV6-3 with TRBJ2-5; a possible D gene is TRBD2 (7 bases). This specimen was peripheral blood, taken in a trial of Ad26.COV2.S vaccine versus placebo. This clonotype originated in a person between 18 and 60 years old who received the Ad26.COV2.S COVID-19 vaccine or a placebo. CDR3 sequence (DNA): TGTGCCAGCAGTCCCCTCGGGGGGCGGGAGATGGAGACCCAGTACTTC. This codes for CASSPLGGREMETQYF.